Listed below are T cell receptor beta chains from one sample, sequenced in a study of cytomegalovirus exposure and HLA in healthy donors. Here immunoSEQ multiplex PCR was the method, and the copy in TCRdb shows in-frame clones only, minus some. The sample records about 140,000 clones, 70% to 85% being singletons. The sequencing sample was made of PBMCs. These receptors all come from a man aged 25-45 years in good health and CMV-seropositive. CDR3s include the opening cysteine and the closing phenylalanine or tryptophan. The D gene is left open where the match is weak. For some rows the clone size is stated as once, few or many, or as a class when expanded; others skip it.

v_gene: TRBV2
j_gene: TRBJ2-7
d_gene: TRBD2
abundance: -
CDR3nt: TGTGCCAGCAGGGGGGAGGTAGCGGGAGTCTTGTACTTC
CDR3aa: CASRGEVAGVLYF

v_gene: TRBV5-1
j_gene: TRBJ1-6
d_gene: TRBD1
abundance: -
CDR3nt: TGCGCCAGCAGCTTGGGGGGACAGGCATTTTATAATTCACCCCTCCACTTT
CDR3aa: CASSLGGQAFYNSPLHF

v_gene: TRBV5-1
j_gene: TRBJ2-3
d_gene: TRBD2
abundance: -
CDR3nt: TGCGCCAGCAGCTTGGGTAGCGGGTCAGATACGCAGTATTTT
CDR3aa: CASSLGSGSDTQYF

v_gene: TRBV4-2
j_gene: TRBJ2-2
d_gene: -
abundance: -
CDR3nt: TGTGCCAGCAGCCCGGTTTATGAGCGCAGGGGCTCCAGGGAGCTGTTTTTT
CDR3aa: CASSPVYERRGSRELFF

v_gene: TRBV29-1
j_gene: TRBJ1-5
d_gene: -
abundance: -
CDR3nt: TGCAGCGTTGGGGGGGGGAGCAATCAGCCCCAGCATTTT
CDR3aa: CSVGGGSNQPQHF

v_gene: TRBV25-1
j_gene: TRBJ1-4
d_gene: TRBD1
abundance: -
CDR3nt: TGTGCCAGCAGTGAATTGACAGGGACGAATGAAAAACTGTTTTTT
CDR3aa: CASSELTGTNEKLFF

v_gene: TRBV5-5
j_gene: TRBJ2-1
d_gene: -
abundance: -
CDR3nt: TGTGCCAGCAGCTTGGGGGGGGGCCCCTACAATGAGCAGTTCTTC
CDR3aa: CASSLGGGPYNEQFF

v_gene: TRBV28
j_gene: TRBJ1-6
d_gene: TRBD1
abundance: -
CDR3nt: TGTGCCAGCAGTTCGGGACAGCCGACTAGCTCCTATAATTCACCCCTCCACTTT
CDR3aa: CASSSGQPTSSYNSPLHF

v_gene: TRBV10-2
j_gene: TRBJ1-1
d_gene: -
abundance: many
CDR3nt: TGCGCCAGCAGTCCCGGGAACACTGAAGCTTTCTTT
CDR3aa: CASSPGNTEAFF

v_gene: TRBV15
j_gene: TRBJ2-3
d_gene: -
abundance: -
CDR3nt: TGTGCCACCAGCGACAAGAGGACAGGCACAGATACGCAGTATTTT
CDR3aa: CATSDKRTGTDTQYF

v_gene: TRBV6-5
j_gene: TRBJ2-7
d_gene: TRBD1
abundance: -
CDR3nt: TGTGCCAGCAGTTTCCGGGACAGGGACTACGAGCAGTACTTC
CDR3aa: CASSFRDRDYEQYF

v_gene: TRBV19
j_gene: TRBJ2-1
d_gene: TRBD2
abundance: -
CDR3nt: TGTGCCAGTAGGAAAGGGGGACTAGCGGGAGGCGAGCAGTTCTTC
CDR3aa: CASRKGGLAGGEQFF

v_gene: TRBV4-2
j_gene: TRBJ2-7
d_gene: -
abundance: -
CDR3nt: TGTGCCAGCAGCCGGGAGCGGGCTTACGAGCAGTACTTC
CDR3aa: CASSRERAYEQYF

v_gene: TRBV5-5
j_gene: TRBJ2-4
d_gene: TRBD2
abundance: -
CDR3nt: TGTGCCAGCAGCTTGGCCGGACTAGCGGGGCGTAACATTCAGTACTTC
CDR3aa: CASSLAGLAGRNIQYF

v_gene: TRBV19
j_gene: TRBJ2-2
d_gene: TRBD2
abundance: -
CDR3nt: TGTGCCAGCTCCTGGACTAGCGGGAGGGCGAACACCGGGGAGCTGTTTTTT
CDR3aa: CASSWTSGRANTGELFF

v_gene: TRBV28
j_gene: TRBJ1-4
d_gene: TRBD1
abundance: -
CDR3nt: TGTGCCAGCACCCGTGGGACAGGGGTCCAAAAACTGTTTTTT
CDR3aa: CASTRGTGVQKLFF

v_gene: TRBV18
j_gene: TRBJ1-2
d_gene: TRBD1
abundance: -
CDR3nt: TGTGCCAGCTCACCGATCGGGACAGGGGGCGTCGATGGCTACACCTTC
CDR3aa: CASSPIGTGGVDGYTF

v_gene: TRBV7-9
j_gene: TRBJ1-3
d_gene: TRBD1
abundance: once
CDR3nt: TGTGCCAGCAGCCTAACAGGGGCTGGAAACACCATATATTTT
CDR3aa: CASSLTGAGNTIYF

v_gene: TRBV7-2
j_gene: TRBJ1-2
d_gene: TRBD1
abundance: -
CDR3nt: TGTGCCAGCAGCTTAGCCGGGACAGGGGGCACCTATGGCTACACCTTC
CDR3aa: CASSLAGTGGTYGYTF

v_gene: TRBV9
j_gene: TRBJ2-3
d_gene: TRBD2
abundance: -
CDR3nt: TGTGCCAGCAGCGTAATGGTAGCGGGAGGTGAAGATACGCAGTATTTT
CDR3aa: CASSVMVAGGEDTQYF

v_gene: TRBV19
j_gene: TRBJ2-7
d_gene: TRBD2
abundance: few
CDR3nt: TGTGCCAGTAGTACCATAGCGGGGGTCGGCTACGAGCAGTACTTC
CDR3aa: CASSTIAGVGYEQYF

v_gene: TRBV28
j_gene: TRBJ1-2
d_gene: TRBD1
abundance: -
CDR3nt: TGTGCCAGCAGCACAACGACAGGGATTAACTATGGCTACACCTTC
CDR3aa: CASSTTTGINYGYTF

v_gene: TRBV15
j_gene: TRBJ2-1
d_gene: -
abundance: -
CDR3nt: TGTGCCACCAGCTCCTCGTCCGGGGGGCCCCAGTCGGAGCAGTTCTTC
CDR3aa: CATSSSSGGPQSEQFF

v_gene: TRBV7-2
j_gene: TRBJ2-7
d_gene: -
abundance: once
CDR3nt: TGTGCCAGCAGCTTCATTACAGGCGAGCAGTACTTC
CDR3aa: CASSFITGEQYF